The clone carrying this TCR beta chain appeared a few times. Antigen: not known. Time point denoted: persistent/refractory GD, antithyroid drugs over 5 years with positive TRAb. Preparation of the TCR library used RNA extracted from PBMCs. Graves' disease diagnoses followed American Thyroid Association guidelines. Patients came from an endocrinology department in Xi'an, China. The record originates from a study of regulatory T cells in long-lasting Graves disease. Overall study context: With positive TSH receptor antibodies and over 5 years of antithyroid drugs, Graves' disease was considered persistent.

Sequencing libraries for TCR beta were prepared with iRepertoire HTBI primers and Arm-PCR of CDR3 regions. TCRdb re-analysed the multiplex PCR reads in MiXCR, keeping a single row per CDR3 protein. The table records some 370,000 distinct CDR3 sequences, 20% to 25% of them present only once. V was pared by 10 bases and J by 7 bases, with 26 bases between. Germline loops: CDR1 SGHNT, CDR2 YYREEE (reference sequence). This CDR3 spans 15 amino acids. The study, taken as a whole, reports: Persistent Graves' patients showed reduced TCR diversity versus newly diagnosed patients.

The gene calls are TRBV5-4 and TRBJ1-1; D uncertain. This clonotype was sampled from a woman aged 40 to 55 with Graves disease. Here the sequenced sample was peripheral blood mononuclear cells (PBMCs), taken when the disease was refractory, from a patient treated with antithyroid drugs. In DNA, the CDR3 is TGTGCCGTTAGCGGGCGACAATCGGCCCCACTTGAAGCTTTCTTT. It translates to CAVSGRQSAPLEAFF.